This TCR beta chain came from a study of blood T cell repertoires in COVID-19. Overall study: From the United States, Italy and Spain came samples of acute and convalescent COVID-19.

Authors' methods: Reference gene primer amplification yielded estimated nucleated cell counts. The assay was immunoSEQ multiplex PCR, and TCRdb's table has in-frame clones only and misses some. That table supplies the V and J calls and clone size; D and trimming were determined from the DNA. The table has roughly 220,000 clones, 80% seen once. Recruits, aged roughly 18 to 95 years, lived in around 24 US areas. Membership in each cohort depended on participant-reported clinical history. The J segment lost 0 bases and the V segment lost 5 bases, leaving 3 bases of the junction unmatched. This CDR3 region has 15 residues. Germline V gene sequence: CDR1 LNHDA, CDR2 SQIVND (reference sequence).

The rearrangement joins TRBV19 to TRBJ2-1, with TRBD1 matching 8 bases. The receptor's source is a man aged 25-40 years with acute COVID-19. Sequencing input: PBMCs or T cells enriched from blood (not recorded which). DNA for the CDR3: TGTGCCAGTAGTCCCACAGGGGGCTCCTACAATGAGCAGTTCTTC. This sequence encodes CASSPTGGSYNEQFF. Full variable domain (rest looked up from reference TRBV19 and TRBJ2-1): DGGITQSPKYLFRKEGQNVTLSCEQNLNHDAMYWYRQDPGQGLRLIYYSQIVNDFQKGDIAEGYSVSREKKESFPLTVTSAQKNPTAFYLCASSPTGGSYNEQFFGPGTRLTVL.